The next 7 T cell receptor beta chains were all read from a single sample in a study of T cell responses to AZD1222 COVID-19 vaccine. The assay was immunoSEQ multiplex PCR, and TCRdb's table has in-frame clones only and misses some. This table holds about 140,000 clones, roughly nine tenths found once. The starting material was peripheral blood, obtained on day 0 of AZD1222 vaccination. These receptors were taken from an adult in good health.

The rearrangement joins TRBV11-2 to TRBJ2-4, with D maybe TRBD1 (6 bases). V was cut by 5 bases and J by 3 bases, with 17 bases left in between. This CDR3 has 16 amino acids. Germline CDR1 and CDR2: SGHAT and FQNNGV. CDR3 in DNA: TGTGCCAGCAGCCCGAGAACAGGGACCGGCAAAAACATTCAGTACTTC. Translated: CASSPRTGTGKNIQYF.

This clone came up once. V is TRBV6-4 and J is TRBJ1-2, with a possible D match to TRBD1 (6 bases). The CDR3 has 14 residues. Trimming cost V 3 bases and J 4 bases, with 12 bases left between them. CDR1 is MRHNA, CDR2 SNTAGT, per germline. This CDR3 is CASSEQADSYGYTF. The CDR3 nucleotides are TGTGCCAGCAGTGAACAAGCGGACAGCTATGGCTACACCTTC.

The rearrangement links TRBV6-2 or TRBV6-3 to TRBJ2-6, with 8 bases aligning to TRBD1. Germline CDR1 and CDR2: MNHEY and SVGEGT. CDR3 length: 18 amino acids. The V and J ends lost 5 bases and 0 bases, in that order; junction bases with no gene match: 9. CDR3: CASSRPGTGSSGANVLTF. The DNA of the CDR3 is TGTGCCAGCAGTCGGCCCGGGACAGGAAGCTCTGGGGCCAACGTCCTGACTTTC.

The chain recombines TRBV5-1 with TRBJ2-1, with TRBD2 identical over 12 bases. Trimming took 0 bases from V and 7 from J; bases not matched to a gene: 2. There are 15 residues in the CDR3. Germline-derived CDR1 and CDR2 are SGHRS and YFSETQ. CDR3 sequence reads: CASSLALAGGNEQFF. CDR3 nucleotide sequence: TGCGCCAGCAGCTTGGCTCTAGCGGGAGGGAATGAGCAGTTCTTC.

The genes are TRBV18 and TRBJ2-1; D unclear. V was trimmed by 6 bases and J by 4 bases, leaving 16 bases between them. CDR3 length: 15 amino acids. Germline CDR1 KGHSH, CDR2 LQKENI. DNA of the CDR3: TGTGCCAGCTCCACGGCCAGGTCCTATTACAATGAGCAGTTCTTC. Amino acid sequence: CASSTARSYYNEQFF. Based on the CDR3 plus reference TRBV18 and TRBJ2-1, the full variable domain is NAGVMQNPRHLVRRRGQEARLRCSPMKGHSHVYWYRQLPEEGLKFMVYLQKENIIDESGMPKERFSAEFPKEGPSILRIQQVVRGDSAAYFCASSTARSYYNEQFFGPGTRLTVL.

CDR3 residues: CASTNGARRYGYTF. For the CDR3, the DNA is TGTGCCAGCACTAACGGGGCCAGACGCTATGGCTACACCTTC. This chain joins TRBV5-6 and TRBJ1-2, with a possible D match to TRBD1 (5 bases). This CDR3 spans 14 amino acids. Trimming cost V 6 bases and J 4 bases, with 16 bases left between them. Germline V gene lookup returns CDR1 SGHDT and CDR2 YYEEEE. Full variable domain (missing parts from reference TRBV5-6 and TRBJ1-2): DAGVTQSPTHLIKTRGQQVTLRCSPKSGHDTVSWYQQALGQGPQFIFQYYEEEERQRGNFPDRFSGHQFPNYSSELNVNALLLGDSALYLCASTNGARRYGYTFGSGTRLTVV.

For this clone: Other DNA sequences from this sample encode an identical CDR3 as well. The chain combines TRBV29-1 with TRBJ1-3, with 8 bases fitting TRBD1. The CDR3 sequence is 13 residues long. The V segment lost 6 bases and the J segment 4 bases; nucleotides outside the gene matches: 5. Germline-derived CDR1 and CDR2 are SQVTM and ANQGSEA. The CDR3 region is CSVAGGPGNTIYF. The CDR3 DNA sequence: TGCAGCGTAGCAGGGGGCCCCGGAAACACCATATATTTT.